Listed below are T cell receptor beta chains from one sample, sequenced in a study of naive and memory T cell subsets. TCRdb analysed the UMI-ligation and nested PCR reads with MiXCR anew, one entry per CDR3 protein. The data contain approximately 82,000 distinct CDR3 sequences, roughly 7.3% of them singletons. Sequencing was performed on central memory CD4+ T cells from blood. The receptor source for this set is a human donor in good health. The CDR3 runs from the conserved cysteine through the conserved F or W. A D gene is named only where the DNA matches it firmly. The listing skips clone size in some rows; elsewhere it reads once, few, many or a size class.

DNA: TGCGCCAGCAGCTCCGGACAGCCGAACACTGAAGCTTTCTTT
CDR3: CASSSGQPNTEAFF
D: -
size: many
V: TRBV5-1
J: TRBJ1-1

DNA: TGTGCCAGCAGCCAAGAAGTACGGGTTACGCAGTATTTT
CDR3: CASSQEVRVTQYF
D: -
size: many
V: TRBV14
J: TRBJ2-3

DNA: TGTGCCACCAGTATAATAGCGGGAGGGCAATATGAGCAGTTCTTC
CDR3: CATSIIAGGQYEQFF
D: TRBD2
size: -
V: TRBV24-1
J: TRBJ2-1

DNA: TGTGCCAGCAGGGGGGCAGGGGACAGCAATCAGCCCCAGCATTTT
CDR3: CASRGAGDSNQPQHF
D: -
size: -
V: TRBV2
J: TRBJ1-5

DNA: TGTGCCAGCAGGTCCGGACAGCCCTGGGCCAAAAACATTCAGTACTTC
CDR3: CASRSGQPWAKNIQYF
D: -
size: few
V: TRBV12-3/TRBV12-4
J: TRBJ2-4

DNA: TGTGCCAGTGCGAATGGGGGGTTCAACAATCAGCCCCAGCATTTT
CDR3: CASANGGFNNQPQHF
D: -
size: many
V: TRBV19
J: TRBJ1-5

DNA: TGTGCCAGCAGCCCGTCTTTTACTAGCGGGAGTAATTGGCAGTACTTC
CDR3: CASSPSFTSGSNWQYF
D: TRBD2
size: -
V: TRBV3-1
J: TRBJ2-7

DNA: TGTGCCAGCAGTTTAGGCCCGGGGCGCGGCGGGGCTGAAGCTTTCTTT
CDR3: CASSLGPGRGGAEAFF
D: -
size: -
V: TRBV12-3/TRBV12-4
J: TRBJ1-1

DNA: TGTGCCAGCAGCCCGCACAAGAGCTACTCAGGCACAGATACGCAGTATTTT
CDR3: CASSPHKSYSGTDTQYF
D: -
size: many
V: TRBV14
J: TRBJ2-3

DNA: TGCAGTGCTAGGGTAGGGCTAGCTACCTACAATGAGCAGTTCTTC
CDR3: CSARVGLATYNEQFF
D: -
size: few
V: TRBV20-1
J: TRBJ2-1

DNA: TGTGCCAGCAGCTTCGGCGGGGGGATTCAAGAGACCCAGTACTTC
CDR3: CASSFGGGIQETQYF
D: TRBD2
size: many
V: TRBV7-9
J: TRBJ2-5

DNA: TGTGCCAGCAGCCCTCACTACCCCCGGGGTGAAGCTTTCTTT
CDR3: CASSPHYPRGEAFF
D: -
size: many
V: TRBV7-2
J: TRBJ1-1

DNA: TGTGCCAGCAGTTCCAGAATTTATCGACAGGGGTCTTACACTGAAGCTTTCTTT
CDR3: CASSSRIYRQGSYTEAFF
D: TRBD1
size: many
V: TRBV27
J: TRBJ1-1

DNA: TGCAGTGCTAGCGGGCTAGTCCAACCGGATGAGCAGTTCTTC
CDR3: CSASGLVQPDEQFF
D: -
size: many
V: TRBV20-1
J: TRBJ2-1

DNA: TGTGCCAGCAGTTTAGGAGCGGGAGTGACAGATACGCAGTATTTT
CDR3: CASSLGAGVTDTQYF
D: TRBD2
size: few
V: TRBV12-3/TRBV12-4
J: TRBJ2-3

DNA: TGTGCCAGTAGTATTGGACTAGCGGGAGAACGGGAGCAGTTCTTC
CDR3: CASSIGLAGEREQFF
D: TRBD2
size: few
V: TRBV19
J: TRBJ2-1

DNA: TGTGCCAGCAGCGTAGGTCCTAGCGGGGCCAATAAATACTACAATGAGCAGTTCTTC
CDR3: CASSVGPSGANKYYNEQFF
D: TRBD2
size: many
V: TRBV9
J: TRBJ2-1

DNA: TGTGCCTGGAAGAGACAGGGCTCATACGAGCAGTACTTC
CDR3: CAWKRQGSYEQYF
D: TRBD1
size: -
V: TRBV30
J: TRBJ2-7

DNA: TGTGCCATCAGGATGACAGGTTTGGTGCCCGACACTGAAGCTTTCTTT
CDR3: CAIRMTGLVPDTEAFF
D: -
size: many
V: TRBV10-3
J: TRBJ1-1

DNA: TGCGCCAGCAGCTTTGCCGGGAGGTCACCGGAGTATGGCTACACCTTC
CDR3: CASSFAGRSPEYGYTF
D: -
size: -
V: TRBV5-1
J: TRBJ1-2

DNA: TGCAGTGCCCCTTTAGCGGGAGCGGCAGATACGCAGTATTTT
CDR3: CSAPLAGAADTQYF
D: TRBD2
size: -
V: TRBV20-1
J: TRBJ2-3

DNA: TGTGCCAGCAGTCTCGCTTTAGGGCCCCAGCATTTT
CDR3: CASSLALGPQHF
D: -
size: many
V: TRBV6-2/TRBV6-3
J: TRBJ1-5

DNA: TGTGCCAGCTCACCAAATTCCTACGAGCAGTACTTC
CDR3: CASSPNSYEQYF
D: -
size: -
V: TRBV18
J: TRBJ2-7

DNA: TGTGCCAGCAGTTCAAACGTGGGAGCTTTCTTT
CDR3: CASSSNVGAFF
D: -
size: many
V: TRBV12-3/TRBV12-4
J: TRBJ1-1

DNA: TGTGCCAGCAGCTCCTCCTTGGGGGCTGGGACCGGGGAGCTGTTTTTT
CDR3: CASSSSLGAGTGELFF
D: -
size: many
V: TRBV7-6
J: TRBJ2-2

DNA: TGTGCCAGCAGTAGGGCGTCGGGGGAGACCCAGTACTTC
CDR3: CASSRASGETQYF
D: -
size: -
V: TRBV6-1
J: TRBJ2-5

DNA: TGTGCCAGCAGCCCAAGCGGGGGGGCCCCGTCCGGGGAGCTGTTTTTT
CDR3: CASSPSGGAPSGELFF
D: TRBD2
size: few
V: TRBV7-2
J: TRBJ2-2

DNA: TGTGCCAGCAGCCCCGGGACCGATACGACCCAGTACTTC
CDR3: CASSPGTDTTQYF
D: -
size: few
V: TRBV7-6
J: TRBJ2-5

DNA: TGTGCCAGCAGCGCACCCGGATACGAGCAGTACTTC
CDR3: CASSAPGYEQYF
D: -
size: -
V: TRBV7-2
J: TRBJ2-7

DNA: TGTGCCAGCAGCCACCGGGACAGGGCTGGCTACACCTTC
CDR3: CASSHRDRAGYTF
D: TRBD1
size: many
V: TRBV5-4
J: TRBJ1-2

DNA: TGCAGTGTAATGGGGGGGCCGGTTGAGCAGTTCTTC
CDR3: CSVMGGPVEQFF
D: -
size: many
V: TRBV20-1
J: TRBJ2-1

DNA: TGTGCCAGCAGTAGTATCGGGGGAGGTACGCAGTATTTT
CDR3: CASSSIGGGTQYF
D: -
size: -
V: TRBV6-2/TRBV6-3
J: TRBJ2-3

DNA: TGTGCCAGCTGGGGGTTCGTGAGCATATCCCGGCTGAACACTGAAGCTTTCTTT
CDR3: CASWGFVSISRLNTEAFF
D: -
size: -
V: TRBV6-1
J: TRBJ1-1

DNA: TGCAGTGCTAGAGATCCTTTCGGGGACTACTACTACGAGCAGTACTTC
CDR3: CSARDPFGDYYYEQYF
D: TRBD2
size: many
V: TRBV20-1
J: TRBJ2-7

DNA: TGTGCCAGCAGCCGCGCGGGTAGAATCACAGATACGCAGTATTTT
CDR3: CASSRAGRITDTQYF
D: -
size: -
V: TRBV21-1
J: TRBJ2-3

DNA: TGTGCCAGCAGTTTGTCCCGACAGGTCTCCTACGAGCAGTACTTC
CDR3: CASSLSRQVSYEQYF
D: -
size: many
V: TRBV28
J: TRBJ2-7

DNA: TGCAGCGTCGGGGACAGAACCGGGGAGCTGTTTTTT
CDR3: CSVGDRTGELFF
D: TRBD1
size: few
V: TRBV29-1
J: TRBJ2-2

DNA: TGTGCCAGCAGCTCCTGGACTAGCGGGATTTCAGAGACCCAGTACTTC
CDR3: CASSSWTSGISETQYF
D: TRBD2
size: few
V: TRBV6-2/TRBV6-3
J: TRBJ2-5

DNA: TGCGCCAGCAGCTCCAAAAATTCAGGGTCCTACGAGCAGTACTTC
CDR3: CASSSKNSGSYEQYF
D: -
size: many
V: TRBV5-1
J: TRBJ2-7

DNA: -
CDR3: CISVPEAMEREIGGNEQFF
D: -
size: many
V: TRBV7-5
J: TRBJ2-1

DNA: TGCAGCGTTGGAAGACAGGGATGGGAGACCCAGTACTTC
CDR3: CSVGRQGWETQYF
D: TRBD1
size: -
V: TRBV29-1
J: TRBJ2-5

DNA: TGTGCCAGCAGCTTAAGCGGGGGGGCGAGGAGGTACGAGCAGTACTTC
CDR3: CASSLSGGARRYEQYF
D: TRBD2
size: few
V: TRBV7-2
J: TRBJ2-7

DNA: TGTGCCAGCAGCTTGTTGCTAGTCCAAGAGACCCAGTACTTC
CDR3: CASSLLLVQETQYF
D: -
size: many
V: TRBV5-5
J: TRBJ2-5

DNA: TGTGCCAGCAGCCCACGCCGGGACAGGGTGACTGAAGCTTTCTTT
CDR3: CASSPRRDRVTEAFF
D: TRBD1
size: -
V: TRBV7-8
J: TRBJ1-1

DNA: TGTGCCAGCAATAAGTGGGACACCGGGGAGCTGTTTTTT
CDR3: CASNKWDTGELFF
D: -
size: many
V: TRBV2
J: TRBJ2-2

DNA: TGTGCCAGCAGAGGGGGGGCCTCGTACAATGAGCAGTTCTTC
CDR3: CASRGGASYNEQFF
D: -
size: many
V: TRBV6-6
J: TRBJ2-1

DNA: TGTGCCAGCAGTTACAAGGGTACGGAATCCTACGAGCAGTACTTC
CDR3: CASSYKGTESYEQYF
D: -
size: many
V: TRBV6-6
J: TRBJ2-7

DNA: TGTGCCAGCAGTTTACAGGGGGGACTTCGCAATGAGCAGTTCTTC
CDR3: CASSLQGGLRNEQFF
D: -
size: few
V: TRBV27
J: TRBJ2-1

DNA: TGTGCCAGCAGCTTGCGGGACAGGGTCTACGAGCAGTACTTC
CDR3: CASSLRDRVYEQYF
D: TRBD1
size: many
V: TRBV7-9
J: TRBJ2-7

DNA: TGCAGTGCTTCGCCCCTAGGGGGGTACAAAAACATTCAGTACTTC
CDR3: CSASPLGGYKNIQYF
D: -
size: many
V: TRBV20-1
J: TRBJ2-4

DNA: TGTGCCAGCTCACCGCAGGGGAACACTGAAGCTTTCTTT
CDR3: CASSPQGNTEAFF
D: -
size: many
V: TRBV18
J: TRBJ1-1

DNA: TGTGCCAGCAGTCACCGGCACAAAAGCACAGATACGCAGTATTTT
CDR3: CASSHRHKSTDTQYF
D: -
size: few
V: TRBV6-2/TRBV6-3
J: TRBJ2-3

DNA: TGTGCCAGCAGCAAAGGGACAGCGAACACTGAAGCTTTCTTT
CDR3: CASSKGTANTEAFF
D: TRBD1
size: many
V: TRBV6-6
J: TRBJ1-1

DNA: TGTGCCAGCAGCCAGCTGTTCGGGAGATTGTACGAGCAGTACTTC
CDR3: CASSQLFGRLYEQYF
D: -
size: many
V: TRBV4-2
J: TRBJ2-7

DNA: TGTGCCTGGAGTCGGGCAGGCATACAGCCCCAGCATTTT
CDR3: CAWSRAGIQPQHF
D: -
size: many
V: TRBV30
J: TRBJ1-5

DNA: TGTGCCAGCAGCCCAGGGACTAGCGGGAGACGGGCAGATACGCAGTATTTT
CDR3: CASSPGTSGRRADTQYF
D: TRBD2
size: -
V: TRBV7-9
J: TRBJ2-3

DNA: TGTGCCAGCAGCTTAGCGGTTGAGACCCAGTACTTC
CDR3: CASSLAVETQYF
D: -
size: -
V: TRBV7-9
J: TRBJ2-5

DNA: TGTGCCAGCAGTCTAAAGACAGGGACGGGCACTGAAGCTTTCTTT
CDR3: CASSLKTGTGTEAFF
D: TRBD1
size: many
V: TRBV28
J: TRBJ1-1

DNA: TGCGCCAGCAGCCGGGGGGGGGTAGAAAACTACGAGCAGTACTTC
CDR3: CASSRGGVENYEQYF
D: TRBD2
size: many
V: TRBV4-1
J: TRBJ2-7